These T cell receptor beta chains were read from a single sample in a study of OX40 agonist ivuxolimab in advanced cancers. Produced via immunoSEQ multiplex PCR; TCRdb's table is partial and in-frame only. The sample lists 71,000 or so clones; about 88% were seen once. Sequencing was performed on CD4+ or CD8+ T cells sorted from blood, taken in a trial of the OX40 agonist ivuxolimab. These receptors originate from an adult with an advanced solid tumor such as melanoma, head and neck, liver or kidney cancer. Both conserved end residues are part of each CDR3. Fields, in order: clone size, D gene, V gene, J gene, CDR3 DNA, CDR3 protein. A D gene is named only where the DNA matches it firmly. Part of the rows lack a size; the others show once, few, many or a class for expanded clones.

clone size: -
D gene: -
V gene: TRBV10-3
J gene: TRBJ1-4
CDR3 DNA: TGTGCCATCAGTGAGTCGGCCGGGGCCTCTAATGAAAAACTGTTTTTT
CDR3 protein: CAISESAGASNEKLFF

clone size: -
D gene: -
V gene: TRBV7-2
J gene: TRBJ1-5
CDR3 DNA: TGTGCCAGCAGCTCCGGACAGAACTATCAGCCCCAGCATTTT
CDR3 protein: CASSSGQNYQPQHF

clone size: -
D gene: -
V gene: TRBV11-2
J gene: TRBJ2-3
CDR3 DNA: TGTGCCAGCAGCCGTGACTTGAGCACAGATACGCAGTATTTT
CDR3 protein: CASSRDLSTDTQYF

clone size: -
D gene: -
V gene: TRBV6-1
J gene: TRBJ2-2
CDR3 DNA: TGTGCCAGCAGTGCCCCCGACCGGGCGTACGCTGCAACCGGGGAGCTGTTTTTT
CDR3 protein: CASSAPDRAYAATGELFF

clone size: -
D gene: -
V gene: TRBV27
J gene: TRBJ2-5
CDR3 DNA: TGTGCCAGCAGTCCGACGGGAGAGACCCAGTACTTC
CDR3 protein: CASSPTGETQYF

clone size: -
D gene: -
V gene: TRBV5-4
J gene: TRBJ2-7
CDR3 DNA: TGTGCCAGCAGCAAAGGGGGTATGTCCTACGAGCAGTACTTC
CDR3 protein: CASSKGGMSYEQYF

clone size: -
D gene: TRBD1
V gene: TRBV9
J gene: TRBJ1-5
CDR3 DNA: TGTGCCAGCAGCGGGGGGGACAGCCATCAGCCCCAGCATTTT
CDR3 protein: CASSGGDSHQPQHF

clone size: -
D gene: -
V gene: TRBV14
J gene: TRBJ2-1
CDR3 DNA: TGTGCCAGCAGCCAAGCGGTTTTGTACAATGAGCAGTTCTTC
CDR3 protein: CASSQAVLYNEQFF

clone size: few
D gene: -
V gene: TRBV5-1
J gene: TRBJ2-1
CDR3 DNA: TGCGCCAGCAGCAGGGGGGGTTACAATGAGCAGTTCTTC
CDR3 protein: CASSRGGYNEQFF

clone size: -
D gene: -
V gene: TRBV6-6
J gene: TRBJ1-1
CDR3 DNA: TGTGCCAGCAGGGACCTTCAGGGGTACACTGAAGCTTTCTTT
CDR3 protein: CASRDLQGYTEAFF

clone size: -
D gene: -
V gene: TRBV9
J gene: TRBJ2-5
CDR3 DNA: TGTGCCAGCAGCGTAGCTGGGGGGTACCAAGAGACCCAGTACTTC
CDR3 protein: CASSVAGGYQETQYF

clone size: -
D gene: -
V gene: TRBV11-3
J gene: TRBJ2-5
CDR3 DNA: TGTGCCAGCAGTCAGACAGGGAGGAAGGAGACCCAGTACTTC
CDR3 protein: CASSQTGRKETQYF

clone size: -
D gene: -
V gene: TRBV28
J gene: TRBJ1-1
CDR3 DNA: TGTGCCAGCAGTCTTATGGGTGGGAAGACCTTGAACACTGAAGCTTTCTTT
CDR3 protein: CASSLMGGKTLNTEAFF

clone size: once
D gene: TRBD1
V gene: TRBV19
J gene: TRBJ1-2
CDR3 DNA: TGTGCCAGTAACCTCGAACAGGGGGCGGACTATGGCTACACCTTC
CDR3 protein: CASNLEQGADYGYTF

clone size: -
D gene: -
V gene: TRBV19
J gene: TRBJ1-3
CDR3 DNA: TGTGCCAGTAGTACAAGTGTTGACACCATATATTTT
CDR3 protein: CASSTSVDTIYF

clone size: -
D gene: -
V gene: TRBV14
J gene: TRBJ2-5
CDR3 DNA: TGTGCCAGCAGCCCGAGGACGATACAGGGGACCCAGTACTTC
CDR3 protein: CASSPRTIQGTQYF

clone size: once
D gene: -
V gene: TRBV6-6
J gene: TRBJ2-7
CDR3 DNA: TGTGCCAGCAGGCAGGGACACTCCTACGAGCAGTACTTC
CDR3 protein: CASRQGHSYEQYF

clone size: once
D gene: -
V gene: TRBV6-1
J gene: TRBJ2-4
CDR3 DNA: TGTGCCAGCAGGCCGGGACCGAAAAACATTCAGTACTTC
CDR3 protein: CASRPGPKNIQYF

clone size: -
D gene: TRBD1
V gene: TRBV7-9
J gene: TRBJ2-6
CDR3 DNA: TGTGCCAGCAGCCCCTGGGACAGTTATTACTCTGGGGCCAACGTCCTGACTTTC
CDR3 protein: CASSPWDSYYSGANVLTF

clone size: few
D gene: TRBD2
V gene: TRBV6-5
J gene: TRBJ2-7
CDR3 DNA: TGTGCCAGCAGGAGGGGACTAGCGCCCCTCTACGAGCAGTACTTC
CDR3 protein: CASRRGLAPLYEQYF

clone size: -
D gene: -
V gene: TRBV7-9
J gene: TRBJ1-1
CDR3 DNA: TGTGCCAGCAGCTTAGGCAGCAACACTGAAGCTTTCTTT
CDR3 protein: CASSLGSNTEAFF

clone size: -
D gene: -
V gene: TRBV7-9
J gene: TRBJ2-1
CDR3 DNA: TGTGCCAGCACCCGGGGGAATCTCGGATCCTACAATGAGCAGTTCTTC
CDR3 protein: CASTRGNLGSYNEQFF

clone size: -
D gene: TRBD2
V gene: TRBV27
J gene: TRBJ2-7
CDR3 DNA: TGTGCCAGCAGTTTATCTAGGACTAGCTACGAGCAGTACTTC
CDR3 protein: CASSLSRTSYEQYF

clone size: -
D gene: -
V gene: TRBV6-4
J gene: TRBJ2-2
CDR3 DNA: TGTGCCAGCAGAAGTCTAGGGAACACCGGGGAGCTGTTTTTT
CDR3 protein: CASRSLGNTGELFF

clone size: -
D gene: TRBD2
V gene: TRBV5-1
J gene: TRBJ2-5
CDR3 DNA: TGCGCCAGCAGCTTGGGAGGGAGGGGTCAAGAGACCCAGTACTTC
CDR3 protein: CASSLGGRGQETQYF

clone size: -
D gene: TRBD1
V gene: TRBV19
J gene: TRBJ1-5
CDR3 DNA: TGTGCCAGTACGGGACAGGTTCTTAGCAATCAGCCCCAGCATTTT
CDR3 protein: CASTGQVLSNQPQHF

clone size: few
D gene: -
V gene: TRBV9
J gene: TRBJ1-3
CDR3 DNA: TGTGCCAGCAGCGTAAGCTTAGGAAACACCATATATTTT
CDR3 protein: CASSVSLGNTIYF

clone size: medium-sized
D gene: TRBD1
V gene: TRBV9
J gene: TRBJ1-1
CDR3 DNA: TGTGCCAGCAGCTCAGGGGGCAATGAAGCTTTCTTT
CDR3 protein: CASSSGGNEAFF

clone size: -
D gene: -
V gene: TRBV7-3
J gene: TRBJ2-4
CDR3 DNA: TGTGCCAGCAGCTTAACCGGGAGCAAAAACATTCAGTACTTC
CDR3 protein: CASSLTGSKNIQYF

clone size: -
D gene: -
V gene: TRBV7-3
J gene: TRBJ2-5
CDR3 DNA: TGTGCCAGCAGCCCCGAGGGGGTTGCGACCCAGTACTTC
CDR3 protein: CASSPEGVATQYF

clone size: -
D gene: -
V gene: TRBV7-2
J gene: TRBJ2-7
CDR3 DNA: TGTGCCAGCAGCCAACTGCGGAGTCTTCGGGGGGAGCAGTACTTC
CDR3 protein: CASSQLRSLRGEQYF

clone size: -
D gene: TRBD1
V gene: TRBV4-1
J gene: TRBJ2-2
CDR3 DNA: TGCGCCAGCAGCCCCGGACAGGGGGCTCGCACCGGGGAGCTGTTTTTT
CDR3 protein: CASSPGQGARTGELFF

clone size: -
D gene: -
V gene: TRBV14
J gene: TRBJ2-3
CDR3 DNA: TGTGCCAGCAGCCAAGATCAGAACGGGTCTCGGCGTACGCAGTATTTT
CDR3 protein: CASSQDQNGSRRTQYF

clone size: -
D gene: -
V gene: TRBV5-1
J gene: TRBJ2-5
CDR3 DNA: TGCGCCAGCAGCTTGGGACAGAGTAGCCAAGAGACCCAGTACTTC
CDR3 protein: CASSLGQSSQETQYF

clone size: -
D gene: -
V gene: TRBV16
J gene: TRBJ1-6
CDR3 DNA: TGTGCCAGCAGCCAAAATTCGGTCGGAAATAATTCACCCCTCCACTTT
CDR3 protein: CASSQNSVGNNSPLHF

clone size: -
D gene: -
V gene: TRBV4-2
J gene: TRBJ1-2
CDR3 DNA: TGTGCCAGCAGCCAAGCTACAGGGATTTGGAACTATGGCTACACCTTC
CDR3 protein: CASSQATGIWNYGYTF

clone size: -
D gene: TRBD2
V gene: TRBV19
J gene: TRBJ2-7
CDR3 DNA: TGTGCCAGTAGTATAGGATTAGCGGGAGGGATCCACGAGCAGTACTTC
CDR3 protein: CASSIGLAGGIHEQYF

clone size: -
D gene: -
V gene: TRBV21-1
J gene: TRBJ1-1
CDR3 DNA: TGTGCCAGCAGCCCCCATCTGGGTCGAACACGGATTTGGATAGGCACTGAAGCTTTCTTT
CDR3 protein: CASSPHLGRTRIWIGTEAFF

clone size: -
D gene: -
V gene: TRBV19
J gene: TRBJ2-7
CDR3 DNA: TGTGCCAGTAGTATCCACAGGGAAAGCATCAAGCAGTACTTC
CDR3 protein: CASSIHRESIKQYF

clone size: -
D gene: -
V gene: TRBV19
J gene: TRBJ1-5
CDR3 DNA: TGTGCCAGTAGTATACAGGGCCGGCATCAGCCCCAGCATTTT
CDR3 protein: CASSIQGRHQPQHF